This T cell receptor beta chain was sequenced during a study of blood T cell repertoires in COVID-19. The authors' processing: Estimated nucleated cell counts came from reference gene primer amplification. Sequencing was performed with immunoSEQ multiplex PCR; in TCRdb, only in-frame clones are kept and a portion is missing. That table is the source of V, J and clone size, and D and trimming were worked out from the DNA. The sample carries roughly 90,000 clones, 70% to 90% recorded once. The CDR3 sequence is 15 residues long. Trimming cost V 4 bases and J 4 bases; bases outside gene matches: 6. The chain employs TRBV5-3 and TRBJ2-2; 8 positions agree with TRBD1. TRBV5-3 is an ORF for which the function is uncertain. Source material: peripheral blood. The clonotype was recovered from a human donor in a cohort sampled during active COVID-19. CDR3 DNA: TGTGCCAGAAGCGTCGCAGGGGGCGCCACCGGGGAGCTGTTTTTT. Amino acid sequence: CARSVAGGATGELFF.